This note documents a single T cell receptor beta chain sequence. No antigen is known for it. In the PCR, 60 Vbeta and 13 Jbeta primers were used. Method: immunoSEQ multiplex PCR; TCRdb's copy keeps in-frame clones and lacks some. The sample records approximately 90,000 clones, roughly 80% being singletons. Germline CDR1 is SQVTM and CDR2 is ANQGSEA. The V segment lost 7 bases and the J segment 4 bases; nucleotides outside the gene matches: 10. The CDR3 covers 13 residues. This record comes from a study of cytomegalovirus exposure and HLA in healthy donors. Study-wide results and limits: The availability of immune exposure information extended only to CMV serostatus. Across donors, most TCRs were seen rarely, yet some public ones were widespread.

The sample was PBMCs. V and J are TRBV29-1 and TRBJ2-7; 7 bases are shared with TRBD2. The clonotype was recovered from a boy aged 5-17 years in good health and CMV-seronegative. This CDR3 is CSANGGLGYEQYF. CDR3 bases: TGCAGCGCCAACGGTGGACTAGGATACGAGCAGTACTTC.